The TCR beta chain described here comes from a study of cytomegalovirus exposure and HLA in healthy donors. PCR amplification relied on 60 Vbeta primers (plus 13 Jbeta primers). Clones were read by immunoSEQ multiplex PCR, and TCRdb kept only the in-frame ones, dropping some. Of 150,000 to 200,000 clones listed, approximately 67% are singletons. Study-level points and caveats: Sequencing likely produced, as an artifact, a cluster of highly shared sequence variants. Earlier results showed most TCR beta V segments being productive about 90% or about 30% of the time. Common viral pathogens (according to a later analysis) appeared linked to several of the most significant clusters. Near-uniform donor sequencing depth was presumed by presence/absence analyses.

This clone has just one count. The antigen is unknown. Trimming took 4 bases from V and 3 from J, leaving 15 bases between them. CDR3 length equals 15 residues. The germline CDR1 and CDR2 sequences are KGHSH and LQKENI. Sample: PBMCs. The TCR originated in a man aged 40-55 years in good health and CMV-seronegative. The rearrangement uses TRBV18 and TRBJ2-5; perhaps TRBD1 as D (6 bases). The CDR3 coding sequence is TGTGCCAGCTCACTATTCGGACAGACTGAAGAGACCCAGTACTTC. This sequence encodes CASSLFGQTEETQYF.